This passage covers 14 T cell receptor beta chains from one sample sequenced in a study of shared clonotypes between healthy human individuals. The assay was immunoSEQ multiplex PCR, and TCRdb's table has in-frame clones only and misses some. This repertoire shows a few million clones, over 85% found once; its top ten account for approximately 1.7%. Naive CD8 cells lacked CD45RO, underwent positive selection for CCR7 and left out terminally differentiated effector memory CD45RA+ cells. Input material: naive CD8+ T cells from PBMCs. The receptors were sampled from a man between 18 and 29 years old in good health. Some clones in this sample may be carry-over from other donors' samples.

V and J are TRBV6-1 and TRBJ1-5, with a tentative D call TRBD1 (5 bases). CDR1 is MNHNS and CDR2 is SASEGT in the germline V gene. V lost 0 bases, J lost 7 bases, and 28 bases lay in between. The CDR3 consists of 20 residues. The CDR3 DNA is TGTGCCAGCAGTGAAGCGCTTTTAACTTTGGTAAGGCCACAGGTCCAGCCCCAGCATTTT. This sequence encodes CASSEALLTLVRPQVQPQHF.

The chain is built from TRBV28 and TRBJ1-3; possible D gene TRBD1, 5 bases. CDR3 size: 14 residues. V shed 6 bases and J shed 0 bases, with 9 bases lying between them. CDR1 is MDHEN, CDR2 SYDVKM, per germline. CDR3 nucleotides: TGTGCCAGCAGACAGGCGCTCTCTGGAAACACCATATATTTT. Residues: CASRQALSGNTIYF. Variable domain in full (rest from reference TRBV28 and TRBJ1-3): DVKVTQSSRYLVKRTGEKVFLECVQDMDHENMFWYRQDPGLGLRLIYFSYDVKMKEKGDIPEGYSVSREKKERFSLILESASTNQTSMYLCASRQALSGNTIYFGEGSWLTVV.

This chain uses TRBV13 with TRBJ2-1; TRBD2 agrees at 7 bases. The germline CDR1 and CDR2 sequences are PRHDT and FYEKMQ (reference sequence). The CDR3 spans 18 residues. The V segment lost 3 bases and the J segment 6 bases; nucleotides outside the gene matches: 17. The CDR3 is CASSFPSGVRFGSNEQFF. CDR3 in DNA: TGTGCCAGCAGCTTCCCTAGCGGTGTAAGGTTTGGTAGCAATGAGCAGTTCTTC.

The chain links TRBV11-2 to TRBJ2-7; the match to TRBD2 covers 9 bases. The J segment lost 2 bases and the V segment lost 5 bases, leaving 1 base of the junction unmatched. Germline V gene data show CDR1 as SGHAT and CDR2 as FQNNGV. CDR3 size: 13 residues. CDR3 residues: CASSRTSAYEQYF. In nucleotides, the CDR3 is TGTGCCAGCAGCAGGACTAGCGCCTACGAGCAGTACTTC.

The rearrangement links TRBV10-2 to TRBJ2-7; 13 bases are shared with TRBD2. Germline-derived CDR1 and CDR2 are WSHSY and SAAADI. The CDR3 sequence is 14 residues long. The V and J ends lost 7 bases and 3 bases, in that order; junction bases with no gene match: 3. This CDR3 is CASIRTSGSYEQYF. DNA of the CDR3: TGCGCCAGCATCCGGACTAGCGGGAGCTACGAGCAGTACTTC.

The CDR3 DNA is TGTGCCAGCAGCCAAGATTCAGACAGGGGCTACTATGGCTACACCTTC. Protein sequence: CASSQDSDRGYYGYTF. The V and J genes are TRBV4-2 and TRBJ1-2; 8 bases map to TRBD1. There are 16 residues in the CDR3. V shed 0 bases and J 3 bases; nucleotides not matched to a gene: 6. From germline, CDR1 is LGHNA and CDR2 YNFKEQ.

The chain recombines TRBV10-3 with TRBJ2-7, with a possible D match to TRBD2 (6 bases). Trimming removed 8 bases from V and 1 base from J, with 12 bases in between. The CDR3 is 13 residues long. In germline, CDR1 is ENHRY, CDR2 SYGVKD. This CDR3 reads CAIRGLLSYEQYF. CDR3 DNA: TGTGCCATCCGGGGACTTCTTTCCTACGAGCAGTACTTC.

This clone was seen only once. Other DNA sequences in this specimen translate into the identical CDR3. The chain recombines TRBV27 with TRBJ1-1; a possible D gene is TRBD1 (5 bases). Trimming took 2 bases from V and 5 from J, leaving 12 bases between them. The CDR3 runs to 14 residues. Germline V gene data show CDR1 as MNHEY and CDR2 as SMNVEV (reference sequence). CDR3 nucleotides: TGTGCCAGCAGTTTAGTAGGGGCGCGTACTGAAGCTTTCTTT. Translation gives CASSLVGARTEAFF.

Concerning this clone: Other DNA sequences within the sample encode an identical CDR3. This chain uses TRBV10-3 with TRBJ1-1, with D unclear. CDR1 is ENHRY and CDR2 is SYGVKD in the germline V gene. The V end was cut by 5 bases, the J end by 5 bases, with 6 bases between. CDR3 length equals 11 residues. CDR3 loop: CAISPGTEAFF. CDR3 nucleotides: TGTGCCATCAGTCCGGGGACTGAAGCTTTCTTT.

The chain has TRBV7-9 and TRBJ2-2; 9 bases are shared with TRBD1. V lost 6 bases, J lost 5 bases, and 7 bases stayed unmatched. The CDR3 is 15 amino acids. Germline V gene lookup returns CDR1 SEHNR and CDR2 FQNEAQ (reference sequence). CDR3 sequence (DNA): TGTGCCAGCAGGCCGTCGGGACAGGGAACCGGGGAGCTGTTTTTT. It translates to CASRPSGQGTGELFF. Supplemented by reference TRBV7-9 and TRBJ2-2, the full variable domain reads DTGVSQNPRHKITKRGQNVTFRCDPISEHNRLYWYRQTLGQGPEFLTYFQNEAQLEKSRLLSDRFSAERPKGSFSTLEIQRTEQGDSAMYLCASRPSGQGTGELFFGEGSRLTVL.

The chain combines TRBV9 with TRBJ2-5; D is undetermined. Germline CDR1 SGDLS, CDR2 YYNGEE. The CDR3 is 13 residues long. Trimming cost V 4 bases and J 4 bases, with 11 bases left between them. DNA of the CDR3: TGTGCCAGCAGCATACGTACTGGAGAGACCCAGTACTTC. Translating it yields CASSIRTGETQYF.

J is TRBJ2-7 and V is TRBV19, with TRBD2 matching 8 bases. The length of the CDR3 is 15 residues. The germline V gene has CDR1 LNHDA and CDR2 SQIVND (reference sequence). With V trimmed by 10 bases and J by 5 bases, 16 bases remained unmatched. The CDR3 protein is CATDSGGGHVNEQYF. The CDR3 DNA reads as TGTGCCACCGATTCCGGGGGGGGGCACGTCAACGAGCAGTACTTC. The full variable domain, with the rest looked up from reference TRBV19 and TRBJ2-7, is DGGITQSPKYLFRKEGQNVTLSCEQNLNHDAMYWYRQDPGQGLRLIYYSQIVNDFQKGDIAEGYSVSREKKESFPLTVTSAQKNPTAFYLCATDSGGGHVNEQYFGPGTRLTVT.

On this clone: Other nucleotide sequences in the sample specify the same CDR3. The chain links TRBV28 to TRBJ2-7; D remains ambiguous. Germline assignment: CDR1 MDHEN and CDR2 SYDVKM. The germline V and J ends were trimmed by 3 bases and 7 bases, with 7 bases remaining between them. This CDR3 comprises 11 residues. CDR3 region: CASSFSSEQYF. The CDR3 region has the DNA TGTGCCAGCAGTTTCTCCTCAGAGCAGTACTTC.

Of note for this clone: The same CDR3 can be traced to other DNA sequences in this sample. V is TRBV27 and J is TRBJ1-1; the D is unclear. Trimming took off 5 bases at V and 1 base at J, with 8 bases between the two ends. Germline V lookup: CDR1 MNHEY, CDR2 SMNVEV (reference sequence). CDR3 size: 13 residues. CDR3 loop: CASSGRENTEAFF. Written as DNA, the CDR3 is TGTGCCAGCAGTGGGAGGGAGAACACTGAAGCTTTCTTT.